This T cell receptor beta chain came from a study of tumor-infiltrating lymphocytes in primary liver carcinoma. Across the whole study: Surgery removed the patients' primary liver carcinoma. Samples yielded about 3.65 to 7.5 million productive TCRbeta reads, similar across tissue types.

TCR beta cDNA was reverse-transcribed from roughly 0.45 ug of total RNA. The reaction used a constant-region primer and ProtoScript II reverse transcriptase. Libraries for TCR beta were built through three nested multiplex PCR rounds, which together made up a slightly modified ARM-PCR procedure. The first two PCR rounds used TRBV1-TRBV30 forward primers with a C-beta reverse primer, 10 cycles each. Each CDR3 protein gets one entry after TCRdb re-called the multiplex PCR reads with MiXCR. The sample holds 310,000 or so distinct CDR3 sequences, around three fifths seen once. Germline CDR1 reads MNHNS; CDR2 reads SASEGT. The CDR3 covers 19 residues. The V and J ends lost 1 base and 2 bases respectively, with 22 bases between them. Germline DNA was also extracted, and blood RNA derived from unsorted whole blood.

The V and J genes are TRBV6-1 and TRBJ2-3, with TRBD2 as a possible D gene (8 bases). This receptor was obtained from a man aged 40-49 years with primary liver carcinoma and hepatitis B virus infection. Sequenced input: peripheral blood. The CDR3 region is CASSEGQGGAGGSTDTQYF. For the CDR3, the DNA is TGTGCCAGCAGTGAAGGACAGGGAGGGGCGGGAGGATCCACAGATACGCAGTATTTT.